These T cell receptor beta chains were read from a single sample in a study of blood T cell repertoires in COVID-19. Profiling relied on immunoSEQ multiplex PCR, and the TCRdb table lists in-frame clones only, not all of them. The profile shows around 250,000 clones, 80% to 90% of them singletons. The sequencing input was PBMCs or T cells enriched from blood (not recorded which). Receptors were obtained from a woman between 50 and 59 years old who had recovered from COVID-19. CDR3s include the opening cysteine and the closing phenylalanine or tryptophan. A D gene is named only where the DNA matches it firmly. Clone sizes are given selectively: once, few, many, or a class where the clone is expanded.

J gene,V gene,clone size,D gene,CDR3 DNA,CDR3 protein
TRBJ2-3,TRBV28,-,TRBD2,TGTGCCAGCAGAATGCTAGCGGGGATACCTTCAGATACGCAGTATTTT,CASRMLAGIPSDTQYF
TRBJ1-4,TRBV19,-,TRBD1,TGTGCCAGTAGTATAGATCGAGGGACAGAAAATGAAAAACTGTTTTTT,CASSIDRGTENEKLFF
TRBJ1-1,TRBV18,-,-,TGTGCCAGCTCACGGGGCGCGGGAAACACTGAAGCTTTCTTT,CASSRGAGNTEAFF
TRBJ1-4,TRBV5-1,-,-,TGCGCCAGCAGAGTTGAGGGTGGGGCAACTAATGAAAAACTGTTTTTT,CASRVEGGATNEKLFF
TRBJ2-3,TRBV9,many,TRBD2,TGTGCCAGCAACCCAGTGGGGGCTAGCGGGAGGGCAGATACGCAGTATTTT,CASNPVGASGRADTQYF
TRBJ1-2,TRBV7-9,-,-,TGTGCCAGCAGCTTAGATGGGGGGGCCTATGGCTACACCTTC,CASSLDGGAYGYTF
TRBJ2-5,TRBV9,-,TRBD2,TGTGCCAGCAGCCTCAACGGCGGGAGTGAGACCCAGTACTTC,CASSLNGGSETQYF
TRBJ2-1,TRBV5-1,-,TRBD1,TGCGCCAGCAGCATAGACAGGGGCCACTACAATGAGCAGTTCTTC,CASSIDRGHYNEQFF
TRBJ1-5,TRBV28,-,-,TGTGCCAGCATCTCACAGGGTTTGTCGAGCAATCAGCCCCAGCATTTT,CASISQGLSSNQPQHF
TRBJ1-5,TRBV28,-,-,TGTGCCAGCAACCGGGCAGGGGATTTTCTCGGCAATCAGCCCCAGCATTTT,CASNRAGDFLGNQPQHF
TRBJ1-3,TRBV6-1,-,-,TGTGCCAGCAGTGAGAGGCGGGGGGACACCATATATTTT,CASSERRGDTIYF
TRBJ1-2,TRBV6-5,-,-,TGTGCCAGCCCCCCTCTCTCGGGCTATGGCTACACCTTC,CASPPLSGYGYTF
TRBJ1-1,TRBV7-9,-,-,TGTGCCAGCAGCTTAGAGGGCGGGGAAGCTTTCTTT,CASSLEGGEAFF
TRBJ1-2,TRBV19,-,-,TGTGCCAGTAGTAACTTCGCTAACTATGGCTACACCTTC,CASSNFANYGYTF
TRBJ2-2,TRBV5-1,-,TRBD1,TGCGCCAGCAGCTTGGACAGGGGGATCCTCGGGACCGGGGAGCTGTTTTTT,CASSLDRGILGTGELFF
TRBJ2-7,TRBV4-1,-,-,TGCGCCAGCAGCCCGCGAGGGGAGGAGGTCTCCGAGCAGTACTTC,CASSPRGEEVSEQYF
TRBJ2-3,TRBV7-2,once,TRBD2,TGTGCCAGCAGCTTCCTTGGACTAGCTAGCACAGATACGCAGTATTTT,CASSFLGLASTDTQYF
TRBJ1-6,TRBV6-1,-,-,TGTGCCAGCAGTGAAGCCCACACAATTCCTAATTCACCCCTCCACTTT,CASSEAHTIPNSPLHF
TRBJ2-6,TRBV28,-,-,TGTGCCAGCAGTCCAAGGGGCTCTGGGGCCAACGTCCTGACTTTC,CASSPRGSGANVLTF
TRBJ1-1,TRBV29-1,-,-,TGCAGCGCTGCGGGGTACACTGAAGCTTTCTTT,CSAAGYTEAFF
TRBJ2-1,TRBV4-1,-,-,TGCGCCAGCAGCCAGGAGGGGCTAGCCGTAGATGAGCAGTTCTTC,CASSQEGLAVDEQFF
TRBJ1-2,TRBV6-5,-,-,TGTGCCAGCACACCCAGGATATCCTATGGCTACACCTTC,CASTPRISYGYTF
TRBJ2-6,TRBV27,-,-,TGTGCCAGCAGCCGGACTTCTATTACTTCTGGGGCCAACGTCCTGACTTTC,CASSRTSITSGANVLTF
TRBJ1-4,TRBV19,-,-,TGTGCCAGTAGTTGGAGGGCAGAAGCGGAAAAACTGTTTTTT,CASSWRAEAEKLFF
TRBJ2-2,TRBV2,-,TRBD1,TGTGCCAGCAGTGAGGACACAGGGGGCTACGGGGAGCTGTTTTTT,CASSEDTGGYGELFF
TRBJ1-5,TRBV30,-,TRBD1,TGTGCCTGGACCTCCGGGACAGGGGTTCAGCCCCAGCATTTT,CAWTSGTGVQPQHF
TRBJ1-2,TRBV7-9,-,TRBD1,TGTGCCAGCAGCCCGGACAGGAGGGATGGCTACACCTTC,CASSPDRRDGYTF
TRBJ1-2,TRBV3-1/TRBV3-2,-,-,TGTGCCAGCAGCGCGGCCTCGGAGGGTTATGGCTACACCTTC,CASSAASEGYGYTF
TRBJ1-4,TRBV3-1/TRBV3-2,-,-,TGTGCCAGCAGCCACCTTAATGAAAAACTGTTTTTT,CASSHLNEKLFF
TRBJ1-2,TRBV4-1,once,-,TGCGCCCGCAGCGGAGGGGGGGCCAGGGGCTGGTATGGCTACACCTTC,CARSGGGARGWYGYTF
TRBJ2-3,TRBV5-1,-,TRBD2,TGCGCCAGCAGCTTGGATAGCGGGAGTGCAGATACGCAGTATTTT,CASSLDSGSADTQYF